The source of this T cell receptor (beta chain) is a study of shared clonotypes between healthy human individuals. Sequenced by immunoSEQ multiplex PCR; TCRdb stores in-frame clones only, minus some. The sample lists about half a million clones, roughly 80% occurring once. Between the trimmed V and J ends, which lost 8 bases and 5 bases, there was a span of 15 bases. CDR3 length: 13 amino acids. CDR1 MDHEN and CDR2 SYDVKM come from the germline V gene. The clonotype was recovered from a woman aged 40 to 50 in good health. Some clones in this sample may be carry-over from other donors' samples. The V gene is TRBV28, the J gene TRBJ1-2; D remains ambiguous. The sample was PBMCs. This CDR3 reads CASLTSGYYGYTF. The CDR3, as DNA: TGTGCCAGCCTCACCAGCGGTTATTATGGCTACACCTTC.